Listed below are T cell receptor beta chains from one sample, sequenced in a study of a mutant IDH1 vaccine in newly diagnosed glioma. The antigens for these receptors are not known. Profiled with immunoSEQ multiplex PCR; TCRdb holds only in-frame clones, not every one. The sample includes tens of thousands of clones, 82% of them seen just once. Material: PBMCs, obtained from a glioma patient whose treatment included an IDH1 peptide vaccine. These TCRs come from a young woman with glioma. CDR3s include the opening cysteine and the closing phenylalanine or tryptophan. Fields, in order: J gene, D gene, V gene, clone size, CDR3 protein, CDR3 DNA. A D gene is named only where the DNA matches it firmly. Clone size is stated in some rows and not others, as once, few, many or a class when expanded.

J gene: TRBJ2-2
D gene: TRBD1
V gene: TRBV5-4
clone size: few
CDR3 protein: CASSLTGARAGTGELFF
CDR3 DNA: TGTGCCAGCAGCTTGACAGGGGCTCGCGCAGGCACCGGGGAGCTGTTTTTT

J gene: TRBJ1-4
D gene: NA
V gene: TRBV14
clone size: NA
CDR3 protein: CASSHNEKLFF
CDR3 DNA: TGTGCCAGCAGCCATAATGAAAAACTGTTTTTT

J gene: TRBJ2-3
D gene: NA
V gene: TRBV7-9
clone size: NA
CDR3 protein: CASSSIWSTDTQYF
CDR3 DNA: TGTGCCAGCAGCTCCATCTGGAGCACAGATACGCAGTATTTT

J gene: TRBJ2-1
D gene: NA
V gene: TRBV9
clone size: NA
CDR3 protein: CASSRYNEQFF
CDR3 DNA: TGTGCCAGCAGCCGTTACAATGAGCAGTTCTTC

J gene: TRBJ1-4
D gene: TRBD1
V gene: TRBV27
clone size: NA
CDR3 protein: CASSPFGTGEKLFF
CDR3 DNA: TGTGCCAGCAGTCCCTTTGGGACAGGGGAAAAACTGTTTTTT

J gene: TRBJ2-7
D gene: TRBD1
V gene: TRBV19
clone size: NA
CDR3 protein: CASRNPGQETYEQYF
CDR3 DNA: TGTGCCAGTAGGAATCCGGGACAGGAGACCTACGAGCAGTACTTC

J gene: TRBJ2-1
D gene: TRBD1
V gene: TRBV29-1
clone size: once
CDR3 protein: CSATGQVYNEQFF
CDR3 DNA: TGCAGCGCGACGGGACAGGTCTACAATGAGCAGTTCTTC

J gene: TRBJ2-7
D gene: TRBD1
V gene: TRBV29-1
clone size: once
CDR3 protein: CSVLDRGAYEQYF
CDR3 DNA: TGCAGCGTTCTCGACAGGGGAGCCTACGAGCAGTACTTC

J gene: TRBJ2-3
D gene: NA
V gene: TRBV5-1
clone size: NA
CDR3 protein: CASSSSLTTGQTQYF
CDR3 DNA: TGCGCCAGCAGCTCTTCCCTCACGACAGGACAAACGCAGTATTTT

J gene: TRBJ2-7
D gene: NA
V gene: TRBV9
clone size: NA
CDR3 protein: CASSVGVGREQYF
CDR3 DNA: TGTGCCAGCAGCGTAGGGGTAGGTCGGGAGCAGTACTTC

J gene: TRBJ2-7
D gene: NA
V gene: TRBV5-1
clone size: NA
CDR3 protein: CASSPGLGRGDRSYEQYF
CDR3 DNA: TGCGCCAGCAGTCCGGGGTTGGGCAGGGGGGACCGATCCTACGAGCAGTACTTC

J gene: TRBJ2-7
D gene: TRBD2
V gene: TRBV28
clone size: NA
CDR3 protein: CASRTQTSGGGYEQYF
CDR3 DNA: TGTGCCAGCAGGACGCAAACTAGCGGAGGAGGCTACGAGCAGTACTTC